This note documents a single TCR beta chain sequence. Germline CDR1 SGHTA, CDR2 FQGNSA. Trimming pared 4 bases from V and 1 base from J, leaving 10 bases between. This CDR3 is 14 amino acids long. This sample stems from a study of PD-1 blockade in mismatch repair-deficient tumors. Only in-frame clones appear in the TCRdb table, and some are missing; sequencing was by immunoSEQ multiplex PCR. The table records roughly 49,000 clones, 77% of them present only once. The J gene is TRBJ1-1, the V gene TRBV7-2, with unresolved D. The clonotype comes from an adult with mismatch repair-deficient cancer. The sequencing here drew on PBMCs, taken before pembrolizumab treatment. CDR3 amino acids: CASSYLTENTEAFF. The DNA for the CDR3 is TGTGCCAGCAGCTACCTCACAGAGAACACTGAAGCTTTCTTT. The whole variable domain, filled in from reference TRBV7-2 and TRBJ1-1, reads GAGVSQSPSNKVTEKGKDVELRCDPISGHTALYWYRQSLGQGLEFLIYFQGNSAPDKSGLPSDRFSAERTGGSVSTLTIQRTQQEDSAVYLCASSYLTENTEAFFGQGTRLTVV.